This T cell receptor beta chain was documented in a study of cytomegalovirus exposure and HLA in healthy donors. Losses at the gene ends were 5 bases for V and 8 bases for J; bases not matched to a gene: 15. There are 16 residues in the CDR3. Germline-derived CDR1 and CDR2 are SGHTA and FQGNSA. Researchers ran the PCR with 60 Vbeta and 13 Jbeta primers. Repertoires were generated with immunoSEQ multiplex PCR, while TCRdb's copy carries only in-frame clones and drops some. The table has more than 50,000 clones, 85% to 90% seen once. V and J are TRBV7-2 and TRBJ1-2, with 9 nucleotides matching TRBD1. Sequencing input: PBMCs. This receptor was identified in a female donor in good health and CMV-seronegative. The CDR3 coding sequence is TGTGCCAGCAGCACGGACAGGGGTTATCCCTCGAACGGCTACACCTTC. It specifies CASSTDRGYPSNGYTF.